The rows below give T cell receptor beta chains drawn from one sample of a study of siplizumab effects on memory and regulatory T cells. Profiled with immunoSEQ multiplex PCR; TCRdb holds only in-frame clones, not every one. This table holds 50,000 to 75,000 clones, roughly 85% found once. Input material: memory CD4+ T cells sorted from blood. The receptor source for this set is a human donor in good health. The CDR3 runs from the conserved cysteine through the conserved F or W. A D gene is named only where the DNA matches it firmly. The listing skips clone size in some rows; elsewhere it reads once, few, many or a size class.

size	J	V	D	CDR3	DNA
NA	TRBJ2-7	TRBV7-2	NA	CASSPGTLPAKQYF	TGTGCCAGCAGCCCCGGGACCTTACCCGCCAAGCAGTACTTC
NA	TRBJ1-5	TRBV4-1	NA	CASSQGKAYSNQPQHF	TGCGCCAGCAGCCAAGGGAAAGCCTATAGCAATCAGCCCCAGCATTTT
NA	TRBJ1-1	TRBV6-4	TRBD1	CASSETGGLNTEAFF	TGTGCCAGCAGTGAGACAGGGGGGCTGAACACTGAAGCTTTCTTT
few	TRBJ1-2	TRBV11-1	NA	CASSFFSQPDRYTF	TGTGCCAGCAGCTTCTTTTCCCAGCCCGATCGCTACACCTTC
NA	TRBJ1-1	TRBV7-2	NA	CASSTTRNTEAFF	TGTGCCAGCAGCACCACCCGGAACACTGAAGCTTTCTTT
NA	TRBJ1-1	TRBV7-2	NA	CASSLGYRGTEAFF	TGTGCCAGCAGCTTAGGGTACCGGGGCACTGAAGCTTTCTTT
once	TRBJ1-4	TRBV18	NA	CASSTYRTTNEKLFF	TGTGCCAGCTCAACATACAGGACAACTAATGAAAAACTGTTTTTT
NA	TRBJ1-4	TRBV6-1	NA	CASSEGPGGGQEKLFF	TGTGCCAGCAGTGAGGGGCCTGGGGGGGGGCAAGAAAAACTGTTTTTT
NA	TRBJ2-7	TRBV7-2	NA	CASSLNLEQYF	TGTGCCAGCAGCTTAAATCTCGAGCAGTACTTC
NA	TRBJ1-5	TRBV7-2	NA	CASSLVSQPNQPQHF	TGTGCCAGCAGCTTAGTAAGTCAGCCGAATCAGCCCCAGCATTTT
NA	TRBJ2-6	TRBV7-3	NA	CASSSLGGATGANVLTF	TGTGCCAGCAGCTCCTTAGGGGGGGCCACTGGGGCCAACGTCCTGACTTTC
once	TRBJ2-5	TRBV6-1	NA	CASSGLIGTQYF	TGTGCCAGCAGTGGACTCATCGGGACCCAGTACTTC
NA	TRBJ2-5	TRBV5-1	NA	CASSPAGGQLASGTQYF	TGCGCCAGCAGCCCGGCCGGAGGGCAGCTAGCAAGTGGGACCCAGTACTTC
NA	TRBJ1-1	TRBV10-3	TRBD1	CATCGTDTEAFF	TGTGCCACCTGTGGGACAGACACTGAAGCTTTCTTT
NA	TRBJ2-2	TRBV7-2	TRBD2	CASSFGLGSTGELFF	TGTGCCAGCAGCTTCGGACTAGGCAGCACCGGGGAGCTGTTTTTT
once	TRBJ1-4	TRBV27	TRBD1	CASKKQGAVEKLFF	TGTGCCAGCAAGAAACAGGGGGCGGTTGAAAAACTGTTTTTT
NA	TRBJ2-7	TRBV6-5	NA	CASSEGWFTYEQYF	TGTGCCAGCAGTGAAGGTTGGTTTACCTACGAGCAGTACTTC
NA	TRBJ1-1	TRBV5-1	NA	CASSLNTEAFF	TGCGCCAGCAGCTTGAACACTGAAGCTTTCTTT
few	TRBJ1-5	TRBV6-1	NA	CASSERPYVNQPQHF	TGTGCCAGCAGTGAACGGCCATACGTAAATCAGCCCCAGCATTTT
once	TRBJ2-1	TRBV27	NA	CASSPTGLWGYEQFF	TGTGCCAGCAGCCCCACTGGTTTATGGGGCTATGAGCAGTTCTTC
few	TRBJ2-7	TRBV9	NA	CASSVDHGGPASYEQYF	TGTGCCAGCAGCGTAGATCATGGTGGACCGGCTTCCTACGAGCAGTACTTC
medium-sized	TRBJ1-6	TRBV5-5	NA	CASRFDGASPLHF	TGTGCCAGCAGGTTCGACGGGGCCTCACCCCTCCACTTT
NA	TRBJ2-5	TRBV28	TRBD1	CASSLTGRWETQYF	TGTGCCAGCAGTTTGACAGGGCGATGGGAGACCCAGTACTTC